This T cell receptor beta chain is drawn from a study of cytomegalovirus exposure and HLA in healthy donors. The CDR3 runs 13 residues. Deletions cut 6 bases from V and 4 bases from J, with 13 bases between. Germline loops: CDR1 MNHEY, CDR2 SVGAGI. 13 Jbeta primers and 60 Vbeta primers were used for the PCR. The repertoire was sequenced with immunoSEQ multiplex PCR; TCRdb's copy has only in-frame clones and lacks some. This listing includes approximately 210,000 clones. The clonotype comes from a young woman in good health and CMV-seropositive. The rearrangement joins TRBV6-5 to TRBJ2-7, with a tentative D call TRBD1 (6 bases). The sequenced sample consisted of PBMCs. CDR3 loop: CASSQGWDYEQYF. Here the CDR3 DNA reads TGTGCCAGCAGCCAGGGGTGGGATTACGAGCAGTACTTC.